Presented here are 30 T cell receptor beta chains from one specimen sequenced in a study of blood T cell repertoires in COVID-19. TCRdb keeps only in-frame clones here, not all; method: immunoSEQ multiplex PCR. This table holds about 500,000 clones, about 88% found once. Sequenced: peripheral blood. These receptors were collected from a young man with COVID-19, enrolled during active disease.

The chain recombines TRBV27 with TRBJ1-5, with 8 bases fitting TRBD1. With 6 bases clipped from V and 3 bases from J, the junction kept 7 bases outside the gene matches. The CDR3 length is 15 residues. Looked up from germline, CDR1 is MNHEY and CDR2 is SMNVEV (reference sequence). CDR3 nucleotides: TGTGCCAGCAGCTATGGACAGGGAGCCAATCAGCCCCAGCATTTT. Encoded protein: CASSYGQGANQPQHF.

The chain joins TRBV5-4 to TRBJ2-1, with D hard to call. This CDR3 contains 13 residues. The germline CDR1 and CDR2 sequences are SGHNT and YYREEE (reference sequence). Trimming removed 4 bases at V and 6 bases at J, with 11 bases between. CDR3 coding DNA: TGTGCCAGCAGCCCCTATGGTCCCAATGAGCAGTTCTTC. As protein: CASSPYGPNEQFF.

The chain carries TRBV2 and TRBJ2-5; 8 nucleotides agree with TRBD2. The CDR3 has 14 residues. Trimming cost V 4 bases and J 2 bases; bases outside gene matches: 3. The germline V gene encodes CDR1 SNHLY and CDR2 FYNNEI. The CDR3 loop reads CASSAGGGQETQYF. The CDR3 DNA reads as TGTGCCAGCAGTGCGGGCGGGGGGCAAGAGACCCAGTACTTC.

The table lists this clone with a count of one. This chain connects TRBV5-1 to TRBJ1-1; D unresolved. The CDR3 has 13 residues. The germline gives CDR1 SGHRS, CDR2 YFSETQ. The V and J ends lost 7 bases and 5 bases respectively, with 15 bases between them. The CDR3 sequence is CASRAGSRTEAFF. The CDR3 region has the DNA TGCGCCAGCCGTGCGGGGAGTAGGACTGAAGCTTTCTTT.

The J gene is TRBJ1-1, the V gene TRBV10-2; 7 bases are shared with TRBD1. Losses at the gene ends were 2 bases for V and 8 bases for J; bases not matched to a gene: 8. Per germline, CDR1 WSHSY and CDR2 SAAADI. The CDR3 spans 14 residues. The CDR3, as DNA: TGCGCCAGCAGTGAGCCGCCAACAGGGGCCGAAGCTTTCTTT. The encoded protein is CASSEPPTGAEAFF.

The chain has TRBV7-8 and TRBJ2-7; 9 bases map to TRBD1. CDR3 length: 15 amino acids. The junction had 6 bases not matched to a gene; V was cut back by 3 bases and J by 3 bases. The germline CDR1 and CDR2 sequences are SGHVS and FQNEAQ. CDR3 coding DNA: TGTGCCAGCAGCTTCCCGGGACAGGGAGGCTACGAGCAGTACTTC. Translating it yields CASSFPGQGGYEQYF.

This clone was seen at least ten times. The chain uses TRBV25-1 and TRBJ2-1, with a weak D call TRBD1 (6 bases). V shed 3 bases and J shed 0 bases, with 15 bases lying between them. CDR1 is MGHDK and CDR2 is SYGVNS in the germline V gene. The CDR3 runs to 17 residues. This chain's CDR3 is CASSDLGQTSSYNEQFF. CDR3 DNA: TGTGCCAGCAGTGACCTCGGACAGACGAGCTCCTACAATGAGCAGTTCTTC.

The chain joins TRBV6-5 to TRBJ2-1; 7 nucleotides agree with TRBD1. The J segment lost 7 bases and the V segment lost 7 bases, leaving 7 bases of the junction unmatched. The CDR3 runs 13 residues. CDR1 and CDR2 (germline): MNHEY, SVGAGI. DNA of the CDR3: TGTGCCAGCACTAAGTCAGGGGGAAATGAGCAGTTCTTC. Its protein is CASTKSGGNEQFF.

A single count supports this clone. The rearrangement joins TRBV19 to TRBJ2-7, with 7 bases identical to TRBD1. Per germline, CDR1 LNHDA and CDR2 SQIVND (reference sequence). The length of the CDR3 is 14 residues. J was trimmed by 0 bases and V by 6 bases; bases with no gene match: 5. CDR3 residues: CASRPGQTSYEQYF. In DNA, the CDR3 is TGTGCCAGTAGACCGGGACAGACCTCCTACGAGCAGTACTTC.

The DNA of the CDR3 is TGTGCCTGGAGTGGTACCCGGAGAGACTATGGCTACACCTTC. It translates to CAWSGTRRDYGYTF. The chain is built from TRBV30 and TRBJ1-2; D call uncertain. The CDR3 has 14 residues. V lost 1 base to trimming and J lost 3 bases, with 12 bases between them. Germline loops: CDR1 GTSNPN, CDR2 SVGIG (reference sequence).

The rearrangement joins TRBV6-5 to TRBJ1-3; no reliable D call. CDR1 and CDR2 from the germline V gene are MNHEY and SVGAGI. V was shortened by 2 bases and J by 3 bases, with 14 bases between the two germline ends. CDR3 size: 16 residues. The CDR3 here is CASSYRDGGIGNTIYF. The CDR3 bases are TGTGCCAGCAGTTACCGAGACGGAGGCATTGGAAACACCATATATTTT.

The gene calls are TRBV27 and TRBJ2-3, with TRBD2 matching 9 bases. The CDR3 extends over 15 amino acids. The germline V gene has CDR1 MNHEY and CDR2 SMNVEV (reference sequence). Trimming removed 7 bases from V and 6 bases from J; junction bases left unmatched: 11. The CDR3 nucleotides read TGTGCCAGCACCGCGAATAGCGGGGGCCGGGATACGCAGTATTTT. Translation: CASTANSGGRDTQYF.

The chain recombines TRBV12-2 with TRBJ2-5; the DNA was not used to check the table's D call, TRBD2. TRBV12-2 is annotated as a pseudogene. This CDR3 contains 15 residues. For the CDR3, the DNA is TGTGCAAGTCGCTTAGAGGGCGGGAGTGGGGAGACCCAGTACTTC. The encoded protein is CASRLEGGSGETQYF.

The V call is TRBV19, the J call TRBJ1-1; the D gene is possibly TRBD1 (5 bases). Germline CDR1 reads LNHDA; CDR2 reads SQIVND (reference sequence). Trimming cost V 1 base and J 5 bases, with 20 bases left between them. The CDR3 is 17 residues long. The CDR3 DNA follows: TGTGCCAGTAGTATAGGCTCGGGACTTAGGGGAACAACTGAAGCTTTCTTT. This codes for CASSIGSGLRGTTEAFF.

The V and J genes are TRBV5-1 and TRBJ1-6; tentative D call: TRBD1 (5 bases). V was trimmed by 0 bases and J by 5 bases, leaving 9 bases between them. This CDR3 has 15 residues. Germline V gives CDR1 SGHRS, CDR2 YFSETQ. The CDR3 DNA is TGCGCCAGCAGCTTGGGGACACCGGATAATTCACCCCTCCACTTT. Its protein is CASSLGTPDNSPLHF.

As to this clone: The sample holds other DNA sequences that translate to the same CDR3. This chain joins TRBV19 and TRBJ2-7; 14 nucleotides match TRBD2. Germline V gives CDR1 LNHDA, CDR2 SQIVND (reference sequence). CDR3 length equals 15 residues. V was clipped by 8 bases and J by 4 bases; unmatched bases: 7. The CDR3 nucleotides are TGTGCCAGTTCACCCGGGACTAGCGGGAGTTACGAGCAGTACTTC. It translates to CASSPGTSGSYEQYF.

V and J are TRBV7-9 and TRBJ2-3, with 11 bases matching TRBD1. This CDR3 is built from 16 residues. The ends lost 5 bases at V and 3 bases at J; junction bases unmatched: 7. Germline-derived CDR1 and CDR2 are SEHNR and FQNEAQ (reference sequence). CDR3 amino acids: CASSEDRGRLTDTQYF. The CDR3 coding sequence is TGTGCCAGCAGCGAGGACAGGGGGCGGTTAACAGATACGCAGTATTTT.

This chain links TRBV7-7 with TRBJ2-1, with 7 bases identical to TRBD1. The CDR3 has 13 amino acids. Germline CDR1 and CDR2: SSHAT and FNYEAQ (reference sequence). V shed 5 bases and J 7 bases; nucleotides not matched to a gene: 5. The chain's CDR3 is CASSIQGSNEQFF. In DNA form, the CDR3 reads TGTGCCAGCAGCATACAGGGGTCGAATGAGCAGTTCTTC.

The J gene is TRBJ1-1, the V gene TRBV7-9, with D perhaps matching TRBD1 (5 bases). Germline-derived CDR1 and CDR2 are SEHNR and FQNEAQ (reference sequence). Trimming removed 5 bases at V and 6 bases at J, with 16 bases between. The CDR3 is made up of 14 amino acids. CDR3 in amino acids: CASSPMGLRPEAFF. The CDR3 nucleotides read TGTGCCAGCAGCCCAATGGGGCTGAGGCCTGAAGCTTTCTTT.

This chain joins TRBV5-4 and TRBJ2-7; 8 bases fit TRBD1. Germline CDR1 and CDR2: SGHNT and YYREEE (reference sequence). The CDR3 has 14 residues. V shed 3 bases and J 3 bases; nucleotides not matched to a gene: 5. This chain's CDR3 is CASSSGQGRYEQYF. The CDR3 region has the DNA TGTGCCAGCAGCTCTGGACAGGGCCGCTACGAGCAGTACTTC.

The sample holds a few counts of this clone. The V and J genes are TRBV19 and TRBJ2-7; TRBD2 matches 11 bases. The CDR3 has 15 residues. With V trimmed by 3 bases and J by 3 bases, 4 bases remained unmatched. Germline-derived CDR1 and CDR2 are LNHDA and SQIVND (reference sequence). CDR3 nucleotide sequence: TGTGCCAGTAGTATCTCGGGACTAGCGGTCTACGAGCAGTACTTC. Translated: CASSISGLAVYEQYF.

This chain connects TRBV19 to TRBJ1-1; D is unclear. V dropped 3 bases and J dropped 6 bases, with 8 bases sitting between them. Per the germline V gene, CDR1 is LNHDA and CDR2 is SQIVND (reference sequence). The CDR3 totals 12 residues. The CDR3 protein is CASSMVGAEAFF. The CDR3 DNA sequence: TGTGCCAGTAGTATGGTCGGGGCTGAAGCTTTCTTT.

At least ten counts were recorded for this clone. J is TRBJ2-2 and V is TRBV7-3; no clear D. The CDR3 loop spans 12 amino acids. Trimming removed 5 bases at V and 6 bases at J, with 7 bases between. Germline CDR1 and CDR2: SGHTA and FQGTGA. This chain's CDR3 is CASSLRPGELFF. DNA of the CDR3: TGTGCCAGCAGCCTGCGGCCCGGGGAGCTGTTTTTT.

This clone was picked up a small number of times. This chain joins TRBV29-1 and TRBJ2-5; perhaps TRBD1 as D (6 bases). From germline, CDR1 is SQVTM and CDR2 ANQGSEA. Trimming shortened V by 4 bases and J by 5 bases, and 14 bases separated the two germline ends. The CDR3 is made up of 13 amino acids. The CDR3 bases are TGCAGCGTTGCCTACCTAGGGGGTGAGACCCAGTACTTC. It specifies CSVAYLGGETQYF.

The CDR3 region has the DNA TGTGCCAGCAGCTTAGATCCGTTCAGGGGCTACGAGCAGTACTTC. It encodes CASSLDPFRGYEQYF. V and J are TRBV11-3 and TRBJ2-7, with D possibly TRBD1 on 6 matching bases. From germline, CDR1 is SGHNT and CDR2 YENEEA. This CDR3 is built from 15 residues. V dropped 0 bases and J dropped 3 bases, with 12 bases sitting between them.

This clone was recorded once. The V and J genes are TRBV19 and TRBJ1-6, with 9 positions matching TRBD1. The CDR3 has 14 amino acids. V was pared by 7 bases and J by 10 bases, with 8 bases of the junction left unmatched. Germline V gives CDR1 LNHDA, CDR2 SQIVND (reference sequence). The CDR3 nucleotides read TGTGCCAGTACAATGGGGACAGGGTACTCACCCCTCCACTTT. Translated: CASTMGTGYSPLHF.

The chain combines TRBV5-1 with TRBJ1-2, with D tentatively TRBD1 (6 bases). Germline V CDR1 and CDR2: SGHRS, YFSETQ. This CDR3 has 14 residues. Trimming cost V 2 bases and J 7 bases, with 15 bases left between them. CDR3 loop: CASSLINRESGYTF. CDR3 DNA: TGCGCCAGCAGCTTAATCAACAGGGAAAGTGGCTACACCTTC.

The chain joins TRBV6-9 to TRBJ1-5, with 7 bases matching TRBD1. The length of the CDR3 is 15 residues. Germline assignment: CDR1 MNHGY and CDR2 SVAAGI. Germline trimming cut 5 bases from V and 2 bases from J; bases unmatched to any gene: 6. CDR3 protein: CASSRRDRGNQPQHF. The CDR3 nucleotides are TGTGCCAGCAGTAGGCGCGACAGGGGCAATCAGCCCCAGCATTTT.

The chain has TRBV5-5 and TRBJ2-1, with TRBD1 matching 11 bases. This CDR3 spans 17 amino acids. With 0 bases clipped from V and 7 bases from J, the junction kept 9 bases outside the gene matches. Germline values: CDR1 SGHKS, CDR2 YYEKEE (reference sequence). The CDR3 coding sequence is TGTGCCAGCAGCTTGGTCGGGACAGGGGGTCGTGGGAATGAGCAGTTCTTC. Protein product: CASSLVGTGGRGNEQFF.

J is TRBJ2-5 and V is TRBV13, with 9 bases matching TRBD2. This CDR3 region has 15 residues. The germline V gene has CDR1 PRHDT and CDR2 FYEKMQ (reference sequence). V trimming: 5 bases; J trimming: 2 bases; junction bases outside the gene matches: 6. The CDR3 loop reads CASSHSGRKQETQYF. CDR3 nucleotide sequence: TGTGCCAGCAGCCACAGCGGGAGGAAACAAGAGACCCAGTACTTC.